The TCR beta chain described here comes from a study of cytomegalovirus exposure and HLA in healthy donors. Study-wide context: Around 77 million unique TCRs from HLA-typed donors made up an early data release. General study results and limits: For most TCR sequences rarity was the rule, although some public TCRs occurred in many donors. Follow-up analysis seemed to connect common viral pathogens with several of the most significant clusters identified. Exclusion applied to some V segments, including TRBV6-2 and TRBV6-3, as they were indistinguishable.

The PCR had 60 Vbeta and 13 Jbeta primers. Repertoires were generated with immunoSEQ multiplex PCR, while TCRdb's copy carries only in-frame clones and drops some. The table has about 120,000 clones, about 83% seen once; the top ten hold about 3.9%. Remarks on this clone: The antigen is undetermined.

From germline, CDR1 is SGHNT and CDR2 YENEEA. The CDR3 sequence is 16 residues long. The V segment lost 4 bases and the J segment 2 bases; nucleotides outside the gene matches: 8. The TCR originated in a woman in her thirties or forties in good health and CMV-seropositive. The sample taken for sequencing was PBMCs. The chain joins TRBV11-3 to TRBJ2-5, with TRBD1 matching 9 bases. The CDR3 protein is CASSSRGQGEQETQYF. The CDR3 DNA follows: TGTGCCAGCAGCTCTAGGGGACAGGGTGAGCAAGAGACCCAGTACTTC.